The 8 T cell receptor beta chains listed next were all sequenced from one sample in a study of T cell changes during pregnancy in multiple sclerosis. TCRdb's table, derived via immunoSEQ multiplex PCR, lists solely in-frame clones and lacks some. The sample contains roughly 84,000 clones, roughly 93% of which appear only once. Sample: peripheral blood, taken in the third trimester of pregnancy. All receptors come from a female donor in good health, enrolled as a control in a pregnancy study.

The V call is TRBV7-2, the J call TRBJ2-7; tentatively, D is TRBD1 (6 bases). The CDR3 spans 12 residues. Trimming took off 5 bases at V and 3 bases at J, with 8 bases between the two ends. The germline CDR1 and CDR2 sequences are SGHTA and FQGNSA. The CDR3 here is CASSLQGYEQYF. The CDR3 DNA reads as TGTGCCAGCAGCCTACAGGGCTACGAGCAGTACTTC.

This clone was recorded only once. The genes are TRBV5-1 and TRBJ2-3; weak D call: TRBD2 (6 bases). V shed 7 bases and J shed 4 bases, with 16 bases lying between them. Germline CDR1 reads SGHRS; CDR2 reads YFSETQ. The CDR3 runs to 14 residues. This CDR3 is CASGTDVGPDTQYF. CDR3 in DNA: TGCGCCAGCGGGACTGATGTGGGGCCAGATACGCAGTATTTT. The full variable domain, completed using reference TRBV5-1 and TRBJ2-3, is KAGVTQTPRYLIKTRGQQVTLSCSPISGHRSVSWYQQTPGQGLQFLFEYFSETQRNKGNFPGRFSGRQFSNSRSEMNVSTLELGDSALYLCASGTDVGPDTQYFGPGTRLTVL.

The chain carries TRBV6-1 and TRBJ2-7, with D unresolved. This CDR3 is built from 10 residues. Germline assignment: CDR1 MNHNS and CDR2 SASEGT. Trimming took 10 bases from V and 0 from J, leaving 4 bases between them. The CDR3 protein is CATSSYEQYF. In DNA, the CDR3 is TGTGCCACCTCCTCCTACGAGCAGTACTTC.

The CDR3 DNA is TGTGCCAGCAGGACCCGGGACTCATCAGCCAATGAGCAGTTCTTC. It yields the protein CASRTRDSSANEQFF. The genes are TRBV5-8 and TRBJ2-1; D possibly corresponds to TRBD2 (6 bases). Per the germline V gene, CDR1 is SGHTS and CDR2 is YDEGEE. V was trimmed by 5 bases and J by 6 bases, leaving 18 bases between them. The CDR3 extends over 15 amino acids.

This chain connects TRBV5-1 to TRBJ2-5; 7 bases are a match to TRBD2. The junction had 11 bases not matched to a gene; V was cut back by 1 base and J by 2 bases. Germline CDR1 reads SGHRS; CDR2 reads YFSETQ. The CDR3 totals 17 residues. CDR3 DNA: TGCGCCAGCAGCTTGTTGAATACTCTAGCGGATCAAGAGACCCAGTACTTC. It encodes CASSLLNTLADQETQYF.

In DNA form, the CDR3 reads TGTGCCAGCAGTTACTCGATGAGTGTCCCAGATACGCAGTATTTT. Translating gives CASSYSMSVPDTQYF. The chain is built from TRBV6-6 and TRBJ2-3; D is unresolved. From germline, CDR1 is MNHNY and CDR2 SVGAGI (reference sequence). This CDR3 has 15 amino acids. Trimming left V 0 bases short and J 4 bases short, with 11 bases between.

The chain joins TRBV27 to TRBJ2-1; tentative D call: TRBD2 (6 bases). The CDR3 length is 15 residues. CDR1 and CDR2 from the germline V gene are MNHEY and SMNVEV (reference sequence). Trimming shortened V by 5 bases and J by 5 bases, and 16 bases separated the two germline ends. The chain's CDR3 is CASSPQALADNEQFF. The CDR3 DNA follows: TGTGCCAGCAGTCCCCAGGCACTAGCCGACAATGAGCAGTTCTTC.

This chain connects TRBV13 to TRBJ2-7; TRBD2 agrees at 8 bases. After removal of 5 bases from V and 0 bases from J, the junction contained 12 bases not matched to a gene. Per the germline V gene, CDR1 is PRHDT and CDR2 is FYEKMQ (reference sequence). The CDR3 has 17 residues. The CDR3 bases are TGTGCCAGCAGCATCAAGACCGGGACTAGGCTCTCCTACGAGCAGTACTTC. This codes for CASSIKTGTRLSYEQYF.